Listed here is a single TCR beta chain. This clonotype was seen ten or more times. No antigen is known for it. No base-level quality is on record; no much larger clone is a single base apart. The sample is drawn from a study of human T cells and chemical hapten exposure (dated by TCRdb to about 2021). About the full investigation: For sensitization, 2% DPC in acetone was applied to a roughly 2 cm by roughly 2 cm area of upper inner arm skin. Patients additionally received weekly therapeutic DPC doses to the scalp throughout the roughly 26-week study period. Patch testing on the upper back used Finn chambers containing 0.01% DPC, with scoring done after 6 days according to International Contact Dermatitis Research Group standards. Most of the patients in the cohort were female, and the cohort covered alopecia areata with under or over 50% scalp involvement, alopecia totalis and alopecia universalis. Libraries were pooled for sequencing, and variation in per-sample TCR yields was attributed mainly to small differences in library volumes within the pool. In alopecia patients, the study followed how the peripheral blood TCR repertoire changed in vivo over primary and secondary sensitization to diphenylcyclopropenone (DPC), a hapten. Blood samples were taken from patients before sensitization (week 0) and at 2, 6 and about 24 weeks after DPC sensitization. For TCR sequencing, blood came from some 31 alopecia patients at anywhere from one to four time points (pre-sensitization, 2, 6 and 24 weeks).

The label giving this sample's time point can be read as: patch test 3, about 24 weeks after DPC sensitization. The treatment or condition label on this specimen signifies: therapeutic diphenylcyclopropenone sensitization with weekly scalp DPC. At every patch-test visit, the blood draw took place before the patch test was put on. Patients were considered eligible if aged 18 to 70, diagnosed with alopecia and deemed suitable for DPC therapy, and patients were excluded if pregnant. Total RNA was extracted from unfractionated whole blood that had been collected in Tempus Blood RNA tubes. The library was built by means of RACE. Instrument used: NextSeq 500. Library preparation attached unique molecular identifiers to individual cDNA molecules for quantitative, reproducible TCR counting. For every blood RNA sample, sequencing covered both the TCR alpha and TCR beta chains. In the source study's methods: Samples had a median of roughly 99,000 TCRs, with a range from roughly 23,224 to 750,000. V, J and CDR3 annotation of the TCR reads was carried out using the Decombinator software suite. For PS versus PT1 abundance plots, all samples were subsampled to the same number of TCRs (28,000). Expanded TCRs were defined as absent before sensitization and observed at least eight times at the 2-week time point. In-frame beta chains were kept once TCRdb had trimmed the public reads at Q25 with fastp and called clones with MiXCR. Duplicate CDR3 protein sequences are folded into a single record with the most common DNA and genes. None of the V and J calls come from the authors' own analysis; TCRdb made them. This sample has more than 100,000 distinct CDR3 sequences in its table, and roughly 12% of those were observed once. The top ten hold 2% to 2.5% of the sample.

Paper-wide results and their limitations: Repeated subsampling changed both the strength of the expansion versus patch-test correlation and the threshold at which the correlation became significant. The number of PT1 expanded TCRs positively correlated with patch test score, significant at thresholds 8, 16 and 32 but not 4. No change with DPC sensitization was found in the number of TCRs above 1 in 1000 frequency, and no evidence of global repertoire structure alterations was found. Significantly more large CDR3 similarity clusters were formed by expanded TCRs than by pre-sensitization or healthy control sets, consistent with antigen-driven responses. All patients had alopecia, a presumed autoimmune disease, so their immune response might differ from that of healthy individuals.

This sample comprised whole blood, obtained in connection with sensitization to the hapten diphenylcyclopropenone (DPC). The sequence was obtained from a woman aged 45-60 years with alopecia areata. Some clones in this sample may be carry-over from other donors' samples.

Read as DNA, the sequence is TGTGCCAGCAGCCCCGCCGACAGGGGAACCGGGGAGCTGTTTTTT. Protein translation: CASSPADRGTGELFF. Recombination linked TRBV6-5 to TRBJ2-2; TRBD1 matches 8 bases in the middle. The CDR3 covers 15 residues, taking in both the cysteine and the phenylalanine. The retained sequence is limited to the CDR3, 45 bases, with the frame set at the first base. V lost 6 bases and J lost 5 bases, and the count of bases not matched to a germline gene is 8. CDR1 and CDR2, looked up from the germline V gene, are MNHEY and SVGAGI.